These 7 T cell receptor beta chains share one sample of origin, sequenced in a study of OX40 agonist ivuxolimab in advanced cancers. Produced via immunoSEQ multiplex PCR; TCRdb's table is partial and in-frame only. The sample yields approximately 60,000 clones, more than 90% seen once. The sample here was CD4+ or CD8+ T cells sorted from blood, taken in a trial of the OX40 agonist ivuxolimab. The receptors stem from an adult with an advanced solid tumor such as melanoma, head and neck, liver or kidney cancer.

The chain joins TRBV10-2 to TRBJ1-5; unclear D gene. Trimming took off 7 bases at V and 0 bases at J, with 7 bases between the two ends. Germline assignment: CDR1 WSHSY and CDR2 SAAADI. The CDR3 spans 13 residues. DNA for the CDR3: TGCGCCAGCATGTCGGTTAGCAATCAGCCCCAGCATTTT. Protein: CASMSVSNQPQHF.

This rearrangement joins TRBV30 to TRBJ2-2, with 7 bases matching TRBD2. V trimming: 8 bases; J trimming: 1 base; junction bases outside the gene matches: 7. Germline-derived CDR1 and CDR2 are GTSNPN and SVGIG (reference sequence). There are 14 residues in the CDR3. For the CDR3, the DNA is TGTGCCAAGAAAGCGGGGCGGAACACCGGGGAGCTGTTTTTT. Protein: CAKKAGRNTGELFF.

The chain links TRBV5-1 to TRBJ1-6, with no clear D. This CDR3 spans 15 amino acids. V was pared by 4 bases and J by 4 bases, with 12 bases between. In germline, CDR1 is SGHRS, CDR2 YFSETQ. The CDR3 spells CASSPGGQYNSPLHF. CDR3 nucleotides: TGCGCCAGCAGCCCAGGTGGGCAGTATAATTCACCCCTCCACTTT.

The chain couples TRBV6-1 to TRBJ1-2, with TRBD1 matching over 7 bases. The germline CDR1 and CDR2 sequences are MNHNS and SASEGT. V lost 8 bases and J lost 1; bases outside the gene matches: 7. There are 14 residues in the CDR3. CDR3 amino acids: CASARGQNNYGYTF. CDR3 bases: TGTGCCAGCGCCCGGGGACAGAATAACTATGGCTACACCTTC.

The chain has TRBV2 and TRBJ2-7; perhaps TRBD1 as D (6 bases). Germline assignment: CDR1 SNHLY and CDR2 FYNNEI. The CDR3 extends over 15 amino acids. Trimming cost V 2 bases and J 5 bases, with 16 bases left between them. The CDR3 is CASSERGTTPHEQYF. As DNA, the CDR3 is TGTGCCAGCAGTGAACGTGGGACAACCCCACACGAGCAGTACTTC.

The chain carries TRBV30 and TRBJ1-2; perhaps TRBD1 as D (5 bases). Germline values: CDR1 GTSNPN, CDR2 SVGIG (reference sequence). The CDR3 has 13 residues. Trimming took 2 bases from V and 2 from J, leaving 9 bases between them. CDR3 bases: TGTGCCTGGAGTTCAAGGGGCAACTATGGCTACACCTTC. Protein: CAWSSRGNYGYTF.

For the CDR3, the DNA is TGTGCCAGCAGCGAAGGACCGTTAGGTCAAGAGCAGTACTTC. This gives the protein CASSEGPLGQEQYF. The chain employs TRBV7-6 and TRBJ2-7; D not resolved. The CDR3 runs to 14 residues. CDR1 and CDR2 from the germline V gene are SGHVS and FNYEAQ. Trimming cost V 5 bases and J 7 bases, with 18 bases left between them.